The entry below describes one T cell receptor (beta chain). The count of this clone is one. Its antigen remains unidentified. There are no base qualities to consult, and no much larger clone falls within one base. To sequence the TCRbeta CDR3 region, genomic DNA was isolated from the sorted cells. The immunoSEQ Assay was used to sequence the TCRbeta CDR3 regions. Here the immuneACCESS table is served through TCRdb, limited to in-frame sequences with V and J called. Missing clones are a known gap in these copies; in checked studies unresolved V genes cover under half, and the rest lacks a known reason. This sample comprises about 140,000 clones, 85% to 95% of them detected only once. The biggest ten clones account for more than 0.8% of the sample. The data belong to a study of OX40 agonist ivuxolimab in advanced cancers. Regarding the complete study: Ivuxolimab was a fully human IgG2 agonistic monoclonal antibody targeting the costimulatory receptor OX40 (CD134). The point of sequencing TCRbeta in the periphery was to test whether ivuxolimab changed TCR sequence diversity and drove clonal T-cell expansion. In the dose-escalation cohort, about four fifths of patients were male, and the mean age was approximately 60 years with a range of roughly 20 to 79. The paper describes the monotherapy dose-escalation part (N ≈ 50 patients) of the phase I trial of ivuxolimab. Patients were allowed to have had prior anti-PD-1, anti-PD-L1 or anti-CTLA-4 therapy, and approximately 40% of the dose-escalation patients had been treated with checkpoint inhibitors. Partial responses were achieved by three dose-escalation patients, of whom one had hepatocellular carcinoma and two had cutaneous melanoma. Among the roughly 52 dose-escalation patients, approximately 20 had hepatocellular carcinoma, 15 or so melanoma, 9 renal cell carcinoma and 9 head and neck cancer. Intravenous ivuxolimab was administered to patients every 2 weeks at six dose levels: 0.01, 0.1, 0.3, 1.5, 3 and 10 mg/kg.

Deletion took 5 bases off V and 10 bases off J, with a span of 16 bases between the germline ends. The CDR3 sequence holds 13 residues, the cysteine and phenylalanine included. The entry retains the CDR3 DNA only, 39 bases that are in frame from base 1. The CDR1 and CDR2 encoded by the germline V gene (reference sequence) are SGHNT and YYREEE. Patients with a history of autoimmune disease or receiving systemic immunosuppression were excluded from the trial. Peripheral blood for TCR sequencing was collected from all dose cohorts at baseline, on cycle 4 day 1, and on cycle 7 day 1. Samples were obtained from an open-label, multicenter, first-in-human phase I dose-escalation trial of ivuxolimab. Adults with locally advanced or metastatic melanoma, renal cell, hepatocellular, or head and neck squamous cell carcinoma were enrolled in the trial. Before TCR sequencing, CD4+ T cells and CD8+ T cells were sorted from peripheral blood as separate populations.

On the study overall, not on this receptor specifically: The antigen specificity of the peripheral T cells that underwent clonal expansion was not determined. In the 0.1-3.0 mg/kg groups, partial responders had among the lowest normalized peripheral clonal expansion, particularly in CD8+ T cells. Low levels of normalized T-cell clonal expansion were also seen in some patients who did not respond. On average, CD8+ T cells showed more expanded clones than CD4+ T cells after ivuxolimab. Clonal expansion of both CD4+ and CD8+ blood T cells was observed from baseline to week 6 at doses 0.1 to 3.0 mg/kg.

The rearranged segments are TRBV5-4 and TRBJ2-1; the D call is possibly TRBD1 or TRBD2, each sharing 5 bases. The receptor was isolated from an adult with an advanced solid tumor such as melanoma, head and neck, liver or kidney cancer. Sample: CD4+ or CD8+ T cells sorted from blood, taken in a trial of the OX40 agonist ivuxolimab. The CDR3 region: CASSSGREGEQFF. The nucleotide sequence is TGTGCCAGCAGTTCTGGCAGAGAGGGGGAGCAGTTCTTC.